Described below is a single T cell receptor beta chain sequence and its context. This receptor's antigen is unknown. One base away there is no much larger clone; base qualities are not given. The receptor library was made with the immunoSEQ multiplex PCR assay. The multiplex PCR relied on a mix of 60 forward primers for TCR Vbeta segments and 13 reverse primers for TCR Jbeta segments. The CDR3 region of rearranged TCR beta genes was amplified from genomic DNA with a multiplex PCR assay. Amplified TCR beta libraries were sequenced as 87-base-pair reads on the Illumina HiSeq System. Regarding the original processing steps: In a later analysis, roughly 80 million unique TCR beta chains were counted across the roughly 670 repertoires, and about 10 million of these chains were shared by at least two donors. To remove PCR and sequencing errors, raw reads were error-corrected and collapsed into unique sequences using a nearest-neighbor algorithm that merged closely related sequences. Alignment of CDR3 sequences to IMGT reference sequences was used to assign V, D and J gene segments. Each retained sequence needed at least a six-nucleotide match to both a V gene segment and a J gene segment. Rearrangements were called productive when the CDR3 lacked stop codons and stayed in frame with V and J; all others were non-productive. CDR3 was defined by IMGT convention, running from the second conserved V-encoded cysteine to the conserved J-encoded phenylalanine. The earlier analysis of some 580 of the donors excluded any sequence lacking an unambiguous match to a single V gene segment. An earlier analysis of 587 of the donors called V segments functional above 56.7% productive rearrangements and segregating when the between-donor standard deviation exceeded 5%. A statistical classification framework was built for diagnosing cytomegalovirus status from the catalog of TCR beta chain sequences. In a later analysis, V and J genes were assigned by comparing TCR nucleotide sequences against IMGT/GENE-DB human TR gene sequences. A later analysis assigned CDR3 sequences and most-parsimonious VDJ recombination scenarios with the TCRdist pipeline. In a later analysis, each TCR beta chain was defined by its CDR3 amino acid sequence together with its V-gene family, and reads without a unique V-gene family were excluded. In a later analysis, approximately 640 highly shared, low-generation-probability nucleotide sequences were removed to address suspected cross-contamination and a sequencing artifact. In a later analysis, a clonal expansion index was calculated for each public chain from normalized within-repertoire ranks of inferred template counts. In a later analysis, generation probabilities were computed with a VDJ recombination model fitted to out-of-frame rearrangements, and the resulting probabilities were checked against IGoR. Hypergeometric tests were used in a later analysis to score TCR-TCR, TCR-HLA and TCR-CMV co-occurrence, with a repertoire-size bias correction applied to the TCR pairs. To estimate false discovery rates, a later analysis permuted the HLA or CMV assignments 20 times. In a later analysis, co-occurring TCRs were grouped with DBSCAN, and TCRdist sequence similarity was added when clustering was performed within HLA-allele-positive subsets. Co-occurrence clustering excluded repertoires with fewer than 30,000 or more than 120,000 public chains, plus five with anomalous nucleotide sharing. The source is immuneACCESS, and TCRdb retained only in-frame sequences with V and J called. Part of the clones is not carried over; for the studies checked, unresolved V genes explain less than half of this, and the remainder is unexplained. For V, J and clone size, that table is used; D and trimming come from the DNA. The sample includes 85,000 to 100,000 clones, with approximately 77% observed a single time. The ten largest clones add up to less than 5% of the sample.

This entry comes from a study of cytomegalovirus exposure and HLA in healthy donors (dated by TCRdb to 2017 to 2019). The study in broad terms: In an earlier analysis of 587 of the donors, about 260 Gb of sequence data and 90 million to 130 million unique TCR beta sequences from roughly 180 million T cells were reported. About 280 gigabases of sequencing data and 70 million to 100 million unique TCR sequences were included in an early release covering about 600 HLA-typed donors. Of the 398 genotyped donors, around 81% fell in the genetic ancestry cluster associated with self-reported Caucasian donors. The aim of the study was to test whether cataloging public T cell receptors could identify signatures of past pathogen exposure. Using immunosequencing, the study profiled T cell repertoires from 666 subjects and related those repertoires to cytomegalovirus serostatus. Along with the roughly 700-subject first cohort, a separate validation cohort of over 90 different subjects was used. To predict cytomegalovirus infection status, the study combined high-throughput TCR immunosequencing, statistical association of individual TCRs with disease status, and machine learning. A later analysis re-examined previously published TCR beta repertoires from around 670 donors and added high-resolution HLA genotyping to investigate patterns of TCR occurrence. Rather than using new phenotypic data, the later analysis identified candidate immune exposures from TCR beta sequences and from how often those sequences occurred across donors. An earlier analysis of several hundred of the donors applied high-throughput TCR beta sequencing to assess whether each TCR beta V gene segment acted as functional or pseudogenic. Donor age, sex, ethnicity and CMV serostatus were compiled alongside the repertoire data. In a later genetic analysis, genome-wide SNP genotypes for about 55% of the roughly 700 donors were used, and that subset was treated as a discovery cohort. All discovery cohort repertoires had been generated using a single sequencing platform. Both class I and class II loci were covered by HLA typing, at four-digit resolution. Typing coverage varied by locus: about 620-630 donors for A, B, C, DRB1 and DQB1; approximately 520 for DQA1; nearly 610 for DPA1; more than 450 for DPB1. Four to six DR-DQ haplotypes were handled as single units for association and clustering, since linkage in the cohort was strong. On average, 235,054 unique TCR beta nucleotide sequences were sequenced per donor among 398 genotyped donors of the cohort, with around 19% of those sequences being non-productive. Overall study results and their limits: In a later genetic analysis, fewer N-insertions in productive TCRs were reported among donors in an Asian-associated ancestry cluster than the roughly 640-donor mean. In vitro tests confirmed that a few of the cytomegalovirus-associated TCR beta chains recognize cytomegalovirus antigens. Correlated functional status among segregating V segments might be attributable to linkage disequilibrium, but an unknown experimental factor could not be ruled out. In a later analysis, most CMV-associated TCR beta chains were found to appear HLA-restricted, with HLA associations seemingly driven largely by CMV exposure. A group of highly shared sequence variants was considered likely to be a technical artifact of the sequencing pipeline. For the cohort, immune exposure information was limited to CMV serostatus. In an earlier analysis of about 550 of the donors, most TCR beta V segments were observed in productive rearrangements about 87% or about 30% of the time, broadly matching IMGT annotations. At a false discovery rate of 0.05, a later analysis linked 16,951 TCR beta sequences to specific HLA alleles. Roughly uniform sequencing depth across donors was assumed in presence/absence analyses, although this assumption may not hold. Most TCR sequences were seen in very few donors, while some public TCRs were found in many individuals. Because HLA typing was missing for some donors at each locus, association tests included only the typed subset. A further reported finding was that TCR beta sequences accurately predicted the HLA-A and HLA-B alleles for most subjects in the first cohort. Over 15 rarely observed V segments, including chromosome 9 orphons, were excluded from the earlier analysis of several hundred of the donors because counts were too low. Several of the top co-occurrence clusters appeared to be linked to parvovirus B19, influenza, CMV and Epstein-Barr virus, according to a later analysis. A later analysis found that HLA-associated TCR beta chains were more clonally expanded and had lower generation probabilities than equally common non-associated chains. Assigning TCR associations to individual alleles was difficult when HLA alleles, especially DR and DQ, strongly co-occurred. Only TCR beta chains were sequenced in this cohort, and the absence of alpha or paired-chain data limited detectable features. The authors suggested that the approach could potentially be extended to other disease states and immunological phenotypes. The classifier was reported to diagnose cytomegalovirus status with high specificity and sensitivity in both the original cohort and the validation cohort. Some IMGT-functional V segments, including TRBV6-2 and TRBV6-3, could not be told apart with the 87-base-pair reads, so those segments were excluded. In a later analysis, TCR association rates were found to vary across HLA loci, with the most associated TCRs seen for DRB1 alleles and the fewest for HLA-C alleles. A later genetic analysis associated a missense DCLRE1C variant with V-gene and J-gene trimming of TCR beta chains, and an independent cohort replicated the association. The study listed 164 TCR beta chains as associated with cytomegalovirus.

In total, about 650 healthy bone marrow donors made up the cohort. Cohort members were all nominally healthy when sampled, although unrecorded immune exposures were likely present. The donor tested CMV seronegative, placing the donor among the 350 to 400 seronegative members of the cohort. A peripheral blood sample was collected from each donor, and TCR beta sequencing was performed on peripheral blood mononuclear cells. The Qiagen DNeasy Blood Extraction Kit was used to extract genomic DNA from the blood cell samples. The cysteine opens and the phenylalanine closes a CDR3 of 16 amino acids. The only DNA kept is the CDR3, 48 bases in frame from the first base. The CDR1 and CDR2 encoded by the germline V gene (reference sequence) are LNHDA and SQIVND. V and J are trimmed by 5 bases and 5 bases, and the gene matches miss 8 bases of the junction.

The source material was PBMCs. The receptor chain draws on TRBV19 and TRBJ2-2; 10 bases in the middle match TRBD1. The TCR comes from a woman aged 40 to 50 in good health and CMV-seronegative. Read as DNA, the sequence is TGTGCCAGTAGTTGGGGGACAGGGGAGTGGACCGGGGAGCTGTTTTTT. This translates into CASSWGTGEWTGELFF.